Listed here is a single T cell receptor (beta chain). The antigen remains undetermined. The study separated CD4+ cells into CD45RA+ naive and CD45RA-negative memory subsets. Method: immunoSEQ multiplex PCR; TCRdb's copy keeps in-frame clones and lacks some. The sample lists approximately 2.1 million clones; approximately 95% were seen once. The CDR3 contains 17 residues. V trimming: 1 base; J trimming: 4 bases; junction bases outside the gene matches: 10. Germline lookup yields CDR1 MNHEY and CDR2 SMNVEV (reference sequence). These data belong to a study of shared clonotypes between healthy human individuals. Study findings and constraints: Clonotypes that were shared across a few donors made up around 5% of naive CD4 clonotypes.

The source of this sequence is a man between 18 and 35 years old in good health. Some clones in this sample may be carry-over from other donors' samples. Material: naive CD4+ T cells from PBMCs. Sample subset: CD45RA+ positively selected. The rearrangement joins TRBV27 to TRBJ2-1, with 7 positions matching TRBD1. Written as DNA, the CDR3 is TGTGCCAGCAGTTTATTCCTTGAGACAGGGATTTACAATGAGCAGTTCTTC. It is translated as CASSLFLETGIYNEQFF.